The 30 T cell receptor beta chains below all came from one sample that was sequenced in a study of shared clonotypes between healthy human individuals. The repertoire was sequenced with immunoSEQ multiplex PCR; TCRdb's copy has only in-frame clones and lacks some. Of roughly 640,000 clones listed, approximately 79% were seen once; the top ten hold 1.5% to 2%. Sequenced input: memory CD4+ T cells sorted from blood. Specified subset: CD45RA-negative fraction. These receptors all stem from a woman aged 25 to 39 in good health.

The rearrangement joins TRBV5-1 to TRBJ2-7; TRBD2 aligns across 10 bases. With V trimmed by 1 base and J by 4 bases, 11 bases remained unmatched. The CDR3 is made up of 17 amino acids. Germline values: CDR1 SGHRS, CDR2 YFSETQ. CDR3 sequence: CASSLSSRTSGFYEQYF. The CDR3 DNA sequence: TGCGCCAGCAGCTTGAGCTCGAGGACTAGCGGATTTTACGAGCAGTACTTC.

Note on this clone: Other nucleotide sequences in the sample specify the same CDR3. The DNA for the CDR3 is TGTGCCAGCAGCTTAAGGACAGGCACGAACACCGGGGAGCTGTTTTTT. Its translation is CASSLRTGTNTGELFF. The chain has TRBV7-8 and TRBJ2-2; TRBD1 agrees at 7 bases. This CDR3 contains 16 residues. With 2 bases clipped from V and 0 bases from J, the junction kept 3 bases outside the gene matches. Germline CDR1 is SGHVS and CDR2 is FQNEAQ.

V gene TRBV19 combines with J gene TRBJ1-1; no clear D gene. The germline V and J ends were trimmed by 7 bases and 0 bases, with 18 bases remaining between them. The CDR3 consists of 16 residues. Germline CDR1 LNHDA, CDR2 SQIVND (reference sequence). The CDR3 DNA is TGTGCCAGTACCACAAAAATCGGACGGTTGAACACTGAAGCTTTCTTT. Protein sequence: CASTTKIGRLNTEAFF.

The chain links TRBV5-1 to TRBJ2-7; D is undetermined. CDR1 is SGHRS, CDR2 YFSETQ, per germline. Trimming removed 4 bases at V and 2 bases at J, with 16 bases between. The CDR3 consists of 15 residues. This chain's CDR3 is CASSPIQARPYEQYF. CDR3 DNA sequence: TGCGCCAGCAGCCCTATCCAAGCGCGTCCCTACGAGCAGTACTTC.

The chain joins TRBV7-9 to TRBJ1-1; D remains unclear. Germline CDR1 reads SEHNR; CDR2 reads FQNEAQ (reference sequence). V was shortened by 7 bases and J by 10 bases, with 22 bases between the two germline ends. This CDR3 spans 14 amino acids. In nucleotides, the CDR3 is TGTGCCAGCAACTCCTTGTATTCCCGGGAGGGAGCTTTCTTT. Translating gives CASNSLYSREGAFF. Full variable domain (missing parts from reference TRBV7-9 and TRBJ1-1): DTGVSQNPRHKITKRGQNVTFRCDPISEHNRLYWYRQTLGQGPEFLTYFQNEAQLEKSRLLSDRFSAERPKGSFSTLEIQRTEQGDSAMYLCASNSLYSREGAFFGQGTRLTVV.

This clone was observed a single time. The chain recombines TRBV6-6 with TRBJ2-2, with TRBD2 matching over 7 bases. J was trimmed by 2 bases and V by 2 bases; bases with no gene match: 2. Germline lookup yields CDR1 MNHNY and CDR2 SVGAGI (reference sequence). The CDR3 contains 15 residues. CDR3 sequence reads: CASSYQAGNTGELFF. For the CDR3, the DNA is TGTGCCAGCAGTTACCAAGCGGGAAACACCGGGGAGCTGTTTTTT.

This clone was picked up a small number of times. Other DNA sequences within the sample encode an identical CDR3. V and J are TRBV30 and TRBJ2-5; D might be TRBD1 (5 bases). The ends were cut back, 3 bases at V and 1 base at J, with 12 bases in the middle. Per germline, CDR1 GTSNPN and CDR2 SVGIG (reference sequence). The length of the CDR3 is 14 residues. Here the CDR3 DNA reads TGTGCCTGGAGAGGGCCAGGGTCCCAAGAGACCCAGTACTTC. Amino acids: CAWRGPGSQETQYF.

For this clone: Within the sample, other DNA sequences also encode this same CDR3. The chain joins TRBV28 to TRBJ1-4; 8 bases match TRBD1. V lost 4 bases and J lost 5; bases outside the gene matches: 6. From germline, CDR1 is MDHEN and CDR2 SYDVKM. The CDR3 covers 15 residues. The CDR3 DNA sequence: TGTGCCAGCAGTTCCGCCGGGACAGGAAATGAAAAACTGTTTTTT. Protein product: CASSSAGTGNEKLFF.

The chain is built from TRBV7-2 and TRBJ2-6; D possibly corresponds to TRBD1 (6 bases). The CDR3 totals 16 residues. V was pared by 1 base and J by 4 bases, with 11 bases between. The germline CDR1 and CDR2 sequences are SGHTA and FQGNSA. DNA of the CDR3: TGTGCCAGCAGCTTAGTGGGGGCGGCAGGGGCCAACGTCCTGACTTTC. Translated: CASSLVGAAGANVLTF. Together with reference TRBV7-2 and TRBJ2-6, the CDR3 gives the full variable domain: GAGVSQSPSNKVTEKGKDVELRCDPISGHTALYWYRQSLGQGLEFLIYFQGNSAPDKSGLPSDRFSAERTGGSVSTLTIQRTQQEDSAVYLCASSLVGAAGANVLTFGAGSRLTVL.

This clone has a handful of counts. This chain joins TRBV5-1 and TRBJ2-3, with D uncertain. The CDR3 has 13 amino acids. V was trimmed by 3 bases and J by 2 bases, leaving 7 bases between them. Germline values: CDR1 SGHRS, CDR2 YFSETQ. The CDR3 sequence is CASSSLYTDTQYF. CDR3 in DNA: TGCGCCAGCAGCTCCCTTTACACAGATACGCAGTATTTT. Variable domain in full (rest from reference TRBV5-1 and TRBJ2-3): KAGVTQTPRYLIKTRGQQVTLSCSPISGHRSVSWYQQTPGQGLQFLFEYFSETQRNKGNFPGRFSGRQFSNSRSEMNVSTLELGDSALYLCASSSLYTDTQYFGPGTRLTVL.

This chain connects TRBV10-2 to TRBJ1-4; D remains unclear. Germline V gives CDR1 WSHSY, CDR2 SAAADI. Deletions cut 2 bases from V and 2 bases from J, with 9 bases between. The CDR3 has 15 amino acids. This CDR3 reads CASSEAAKTNEKLFF. CDR3 nucleotides: TGCGCCAGCAGTGAGGCAGCGAAGACTAATGAAAAACTGTTTTTT.

The gene calls are TRBV29-1 and TRBJ1-1; 7 bases fit TRBD1. The length of the CDR3 is 12 residues. V gave up 6 bases and J gave up 7 bases; unmatched junction bases: 8. Germline assignment: CDR1 SQVTM and CDR2 ANQGSEA. The CDR3: CSVKQGKDEAFF. The CDR3, as DNA: TGCAGCGTCAAACAGGGGAAAGATGAAGCTTTCTTT.

The chain carries TRBV21-1 and TRBJ2-1; TRBD2, the table's D call, lacks a check against the DNA. TRBV21-1 has pseudogene status. The CDR3 runs to 16 residues. In DNA, the CDR3 is TGTGCCAGCAGCAAAGTGGCTAGCGCCCAATGTAATGAGCAGTTCTTC. It yields the protein CASSKVASAQCNEQFF.

The chain uses TRBV19 and TRBJ1-1; 8 bases line up with TRBD1. This CDR3 has 16 amino acids. CDR1 LNHDA and CDR2 SQIVND come from the germline V gene (reference sequence). The J segment lost 5 bases and the V segment lost 6 bases, leaving 14 bases of the junction unmatched. This chain's CDR3 is CASRPTGAAGGTEAFF. For the CDR3, the DNA is TGTGCCAGTAGGCCGACAGGGGCCGCGGGAGGGACTGAAGCTTTCTTT.

V gene TRBV2 combines with J gene TRBJ2-3; D is unresolved. The CDR3 runs to 13 residues. Germline lookup yields CDR1 SNHLY and CDR2 FYNNEI. V dropped 3 bases and J dropped 4 bases, with 8 bases sitting between them. The CDR3 coding sequence is TGTGCCAGCAGTGAGGGCCCGGCAGATACGCAGTATTTT. Protein: CASSEGPADTQYF.

This clone occurred a few times. At the DNA level, this CDR3 is encoded by other sequences in the same sample as well. The chain recombines TRBV6-6 with TRBJ2-5; weak D call: TRBD1 (6 bases). The length of the CDR3 is 14 residues. V shed 2 bases and J shed 3 bases, with 10 bases lying between them. Germline CDR1 MNHNY, CDR2 SVGAGI (reference sequence). The CDR3 region has the DNA TGTGCCAGCAGTTACCGGCAGGGGAAAGAGACCCAGTACTTC. Translating it yields CASSYRQGKETQYF.

The V gene is TRBV5-1, the J gene TRBJ2-5; possibly TRBD1 or TRBD2 for D (5 bases each). The CDR3 totals 14 residues. Germline lookup yields CDR1 SGHRS and CDR2 YFSETQ. The germline V and J ends were trimmed by 4 bases and 1 base, with 11 bases remaining between them. Here the CDR3 reads CASSPWDGQETQYF. DNA of the CDR3: TGCGCCAGCAGCCCATGGGACGGCCAAGAGACCCAGTACTTC.

Concerning this clone: Other nucleotide sequences from this sample produce the same CDR3. The gene calls are TRBV5-4 and TRBJ1-2, with D possibly TRBD1 on 6 matching bases. Trimming took 0 bases from V and 2 from J, leaving 8 bases between them. Germline V lookup: CDR1 SGHNT, CDR2 YYREEE (reference sequence). CDR3 length: 14 residues. The CDR3, as DNA: TGTGCCAGCAGCTTGGACAGGGCAAACTATGGCTACACCTTC. It yields the protein CASSLDRANYGYTF.

CDR3 coding DNA: TGTGCCAGCAGTGACTTGTCGGCGGGAGGTTTTCGGGCCCCTTACGAGCAGTACTTC. Translating gives CASSDLSAGGFRAPYEQYF. The rearrangement joins TRBV2 to TRBJ2-7; TRBD2 agrees at 8 bases. The CDR3 totals 19 residues. Germline assignment: CDR1 SNHLY and CDR2 FYNNEI. V shed 3 bases and J 4 bases; nucleotides not matched to a gene: 20.

This clone was recorded a few times. The chain combines TRBV2 with TRBJ2-7, with 12 bases aligning to TRBD1. The V gene end was trimmed by 6 bases and the J gene end by 8 bases; junction bases not matched to a gene: 5. The CDR3 is made up of 13 amino acids. Germline assignment: CDR1 SNHLY and CDR2 FYNNEI. The CDR3 DNA is TGTGCCAGCAGAGGGACAGGGGGCGTCAAGCAGTACTTC. Its translation: CASRGTGGVKQYF.

V is TRBV6-5 and J is TRBJ1-1, with D perhaps matching TRBD1 (6 bases). Germline V lookup: CDR1 MNHEY, CDR2 SVGAGI. V was pared by 6 bases and J by 0 bases, with 14 bases between. The CDR3 spans 15 residues. The CDR3 nucleotides are TGTGCCAGCAGAGACGCGGGACAAGTGAACACTGAAGCTTTCTTT. Translating gives CASRDAGQVNTEAFF.

V is TRBV7-2 and J is TRBJ2-1, with D possibly being TRBD2 (5 bases). V shed 5 bases and J shed 7 bases, with 12 bases lying between them. The germline gives CDR1 SGHTA, CDR2 FQGNSA. The CDR3 runs to 13 residues. CDR3 nucleotides: TGTGCCAGCAGCCCACAACGGGGTAATGAGCAGTTCTTC. This codes for CASSPQRGNEQFF.

V is TRBV11-2 and J is TRBJ2-5, with 9 bases identical to TRBD2. Germline loops: CDR1 SGHAT, CDR2 FQNNGV. J lost 2 bases, V lost 5 bases, and 6 bases had no gene match. The CDR3 length is 15 residues. CDR3 bases: TGTGCCAGCAGCGCCCGACTAGCGGTACAAGAGACCCAGTACTTC. This translates into CASSARLAVQETQYF.

This clone appeared a few times. Other DNA variants within this sample encode the same CDR3. CDR3 loop: CSAGNQPQHF. As DNA, the CDR3 is TGCAGTGCTGGCAATCAGCCCCAGCATTTT. The chain uses TRBV20-1 and TRBJ1-5; the D is unclear. CDR3 length equals 10 residues. Trimming removed 5 bases at V and 2 bases at J, with 1 base between. Germline V gene sequence: CDR1 DFQATT, CDR2 SNEGSKA (reference sequence).

The V gene is TRBV6-5, the J gene TRBJ1-5, with a possible D match to TRBD1 (5 bases). The V end was cut by 4 bases, the J end by 2 bases, with 15 bases between. The length of the CDR3 is 16 residues. Looked up from germline, CDR1 is MNHEY and CDR2 is SVGAGI. This chain's CDR3 is CASSSLIRGRNQPQHF. In nucleotides, the CDR3 is TGTGCCAGCAGTTCCCTCATCCGGGGACGCAATCAGCCCCAGCATTTT.

V and J are TRBV7-7 and TRBJ2-2; D remains unclear. Trimming took off 4 bases at V and 1 base at J, with 10 bases between the two ends. CDR3 length: 15 residues. The germline V gene has CDR1 SSHAT and CDR2 FNYEAQ (reference sequence). CDR3 in DNA: TGTGCCAGCAGCTGGGATGCGCTGAACACCGGGGAGCTGTTTTTT. Translated: CASSWDALNTGELFF.

The chain couples TRBV29-1 to TRBJ2-5, with D unresolved. The CDR3 covers 13 residues. Trimming cost V 2 bases and J 5 bases, with 12 bases left between them. Germline V gene sequence: CDR1 SQVTM, CDR2 ANQGSEA. The DNA for the CDR3 is TGCAGCGTTGAATCCTCTCCCGGGGAGACCCAGTACTTC. Translation: CSVESSPGETQYF.

The V gene is TRBV10-3, the J gene TRBJ2-3; D is possibly TRBD1 or TRBD2 (6 bases each). Trimming removed 6 bases from V and 4 bases from J, with 14 bases in between. Germline loops: CDR1 ENHRY, CDR2 SYGVKD. There are 14 residues in the CDR3. The CDR3 nucleotides are TGTGCCATCAGAAGGGGGGCAGGGGCAGATACGCAGTATTTT. Translation: CAIRRGAGADTQYF.

This clone was seen repeatedly, ten times or more. J is TRBJ1-2 and V is TRBV19, with 9 bases identical to TRBD1. The CDR3 totals 15 residues. J lost 3 bases, V lost 4 bases, and 6 bases had no gene match. Germline V gives CDR1 LNHDA, CDR2 SQIVND (reference sequence). The CDR3 bases are TGTGCCAGTAGTAGGGACAGGGATGGGGACTATGGCTACACCTTC. Protein sequence: CASSRDRDGDYGYTF.

About this clone: Distinct nucleotide sequences in the sample also encode this CDR3. The CDR3 DNA reads TGTGCCAGCAGCAGAGGGACAGGGGGATTAAATGAGCAGTTCTTC. This sequence encodes CASSRGTGGLNEQFF. The J gene is TRBJ2-1, the V gene TRBV28, with 11 bases matching TRBD1. In germline, CDR1 is MDHEN, CDR2 SYDVKM. CDR3 length: 15 amino acids. The V and J ends lost 6 bases and 7 bases, in that order; junction bases with no gene match: 8. The whole variable domain, filled in from reference TRBV28 and TRBJ2-1, reads DVKVTQSSRYLVKRTGEKVFLECVQDMDHENMFWYRQDPGLGLRLIYFSYDVKMKEKGDIPEGYSVSREKKERFSLILESASTNQTSMYLCASSRGTGGLNEQFFGPGTRLTVL.